This T cell receptor (beta chain) was identified in a study of response to subunit inactivated influenza vaccine. The study, taken as a whole, reports: Authors suggested each seasonal influenza vaccination recruits few new T cells.

Remarks on this clonotype: Its antigen is as yet unknown.

The CDR3 length is 16 residues. The V segment lost 6 bases and the J segment 0 bases; nucleotides outside the gene matches: 9. Germline CDR1 and CDR2: MNHEY and SVGAGI. TCRdb recomputed calls from the RT-PCR reads with MiXCR, one row per CDR3 protein. The sample lists around 520,000 distinct CDR3 sequences, roughly 10% occurring once. The sequence was obtained from a man in his fifties or sixties who received an inactivated influenza vaccine. V gene TRBV6-5 combines with J gene TRBJ2-3, with 7 bases aligning to TRBD1. The sample consisted of PBMCs from blood, taken on the day of vaccination. The CDR3 nucleotides are TGTGCCAGCAGACGGGACAGTCGTACTAGCACAGATACGCAGTATTTT. Protein: CASRRDSRTSTDTQYF.